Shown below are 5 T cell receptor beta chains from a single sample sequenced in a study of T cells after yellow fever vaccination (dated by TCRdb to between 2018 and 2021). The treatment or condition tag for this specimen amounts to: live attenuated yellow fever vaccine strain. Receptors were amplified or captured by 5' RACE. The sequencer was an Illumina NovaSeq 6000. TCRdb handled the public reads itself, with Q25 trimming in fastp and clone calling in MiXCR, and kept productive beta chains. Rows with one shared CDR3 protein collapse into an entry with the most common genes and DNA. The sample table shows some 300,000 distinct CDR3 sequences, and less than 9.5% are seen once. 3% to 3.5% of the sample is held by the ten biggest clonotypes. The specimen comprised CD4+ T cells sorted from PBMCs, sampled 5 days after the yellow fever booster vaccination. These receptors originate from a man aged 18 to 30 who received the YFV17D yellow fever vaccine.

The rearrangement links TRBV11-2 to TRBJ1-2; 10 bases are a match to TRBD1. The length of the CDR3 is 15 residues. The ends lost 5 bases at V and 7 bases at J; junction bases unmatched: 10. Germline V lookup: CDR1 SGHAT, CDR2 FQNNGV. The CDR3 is CASSRSDRGSRGYTF. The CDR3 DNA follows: TGTGCCAGCAGCCGCTCGGACAGGGGGAGCCGTGGCTACACCTTC. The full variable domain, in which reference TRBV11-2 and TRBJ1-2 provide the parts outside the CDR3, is EAGVAQSPRYKIIEKRQSVAFWCNPISGHATLYWYQQILGQGPKLLIQFQNNGVVDDSQLPKDRFSAERLKGVDSTLKIQPAKLEDSAVYLCASSRSDRGSRGYTFGSGTRLTVV.

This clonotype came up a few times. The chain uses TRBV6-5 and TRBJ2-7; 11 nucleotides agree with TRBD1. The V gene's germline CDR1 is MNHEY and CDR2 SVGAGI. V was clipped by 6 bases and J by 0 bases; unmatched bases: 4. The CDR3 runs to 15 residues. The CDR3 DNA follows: TGTGCCAGCAGCAGGGGACAGGGGGTCTCCTACGAGCAGTACTTC. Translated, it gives CASSRGQGVSYEQYF.

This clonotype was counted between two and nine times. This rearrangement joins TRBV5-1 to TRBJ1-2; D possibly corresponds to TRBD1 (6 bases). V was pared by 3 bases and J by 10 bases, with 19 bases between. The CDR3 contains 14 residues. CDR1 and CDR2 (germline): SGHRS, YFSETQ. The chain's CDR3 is CASSSGSGANDYTF. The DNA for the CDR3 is TGCGCCAGCAGCTCTGGATCAGGGGCGAATGACTACACCTTC. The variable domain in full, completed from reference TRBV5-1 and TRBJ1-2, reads KAGVTQTPRYLIKTRGQQVTLSCSPISGHRSVSWYQQTPGQGLQFLFEYFSETQRNKGNFPGRFSGRQFSNSRSEMNVSTLELGDSALYLCASSSGSGANDYTFGSGTRLTVV.

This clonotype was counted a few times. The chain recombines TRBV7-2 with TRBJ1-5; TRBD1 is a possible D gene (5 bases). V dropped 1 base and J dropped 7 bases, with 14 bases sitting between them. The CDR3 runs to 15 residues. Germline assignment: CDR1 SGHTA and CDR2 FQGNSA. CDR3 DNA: TGTGCCAGCAGCTTAGGACAGACCTTATACCAGCCCCAGCATTTT. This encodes CASSLGQTLYQPQHF.

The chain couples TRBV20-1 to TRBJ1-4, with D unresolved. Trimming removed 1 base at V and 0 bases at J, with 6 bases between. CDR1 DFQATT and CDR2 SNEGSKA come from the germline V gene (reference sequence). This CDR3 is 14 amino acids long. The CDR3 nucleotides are TGCAGTGCTAGAGGGGCGGCAACTAATGAAAAACTGTTTTTT. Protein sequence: CSARGAATNEKLFF.